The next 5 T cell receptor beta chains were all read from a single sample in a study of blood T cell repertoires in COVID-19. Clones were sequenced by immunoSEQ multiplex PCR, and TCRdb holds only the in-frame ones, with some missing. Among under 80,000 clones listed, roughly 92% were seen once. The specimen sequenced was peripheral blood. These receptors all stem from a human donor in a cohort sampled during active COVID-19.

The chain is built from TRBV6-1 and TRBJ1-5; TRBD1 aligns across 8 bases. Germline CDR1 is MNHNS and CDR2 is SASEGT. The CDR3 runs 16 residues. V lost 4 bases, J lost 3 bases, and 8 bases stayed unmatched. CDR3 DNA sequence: TGTGCCAGCAGTGGGGTCAGGCAGGGGGCCAATCAGCCCCAGCATTTT. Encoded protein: CASSGVRQGANQPQHF.

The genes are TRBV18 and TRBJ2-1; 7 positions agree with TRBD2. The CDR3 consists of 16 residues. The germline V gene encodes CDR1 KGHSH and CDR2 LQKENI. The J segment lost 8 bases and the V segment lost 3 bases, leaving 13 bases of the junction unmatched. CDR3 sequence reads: CASSPTQRGGMDEQFF. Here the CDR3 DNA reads TGTGCCAGCTCACCGACCCAACGGGGAGGGATGGATGAGCAGTTCTTC.

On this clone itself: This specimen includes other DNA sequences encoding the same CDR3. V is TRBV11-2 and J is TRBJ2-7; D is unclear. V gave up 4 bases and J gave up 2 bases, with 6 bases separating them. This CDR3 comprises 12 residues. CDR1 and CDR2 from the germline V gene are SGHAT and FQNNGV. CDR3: CASSSGAYEQYF. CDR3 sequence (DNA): TGTGCCAGCAGCTCCGGAGCCTACGAGCAGTACTTC.

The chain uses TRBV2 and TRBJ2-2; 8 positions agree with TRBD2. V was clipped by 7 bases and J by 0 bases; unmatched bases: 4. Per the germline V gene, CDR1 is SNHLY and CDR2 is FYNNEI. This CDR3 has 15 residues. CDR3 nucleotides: TGTGCCAGCAAGTCGGGGGGGACGAACACCGGGGAGCTGTTTTTT. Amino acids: CASKSGGTNTGELFF.

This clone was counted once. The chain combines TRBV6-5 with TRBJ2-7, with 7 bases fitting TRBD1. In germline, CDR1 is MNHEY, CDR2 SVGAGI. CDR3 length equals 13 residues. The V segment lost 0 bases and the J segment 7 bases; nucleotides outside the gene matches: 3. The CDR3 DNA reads TGTGCCAGCAGTTACTCCAACAGGGGAGAGCAGTACTTC. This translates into CASSYSNRGEQYF.